The 13 T cell receptor beta chains below were found in one sample sequenced in a study of siplizumab effects on memory and regulatory T cells. Measured with immunoSEQ multiplex PCR; TCRdb has only the in-frame clones, and not every one. The data contain tens of thousands of clones, roughly 93% of them singletons. Material for sequencing was CD8+ T cells sorted from blood. The source of these receptors is a human donor in good health.

Only one count was recorded for this clone. The chain employs TRBV9 and TRBJ2-2, with D uncertain. Trimming left V 2 bases short and J 6 bases short, with 5 bases between. The CDR3 is 12 residues long. CDR1 SGDLS and CDR2 YYNGEE come from the germline V gene. In DNA form, the CDR3 reads TGTGCCAGCAGCGTCCACCCCGGGGAGCTGTTTTTT. Translated, it gives CASSVHPGELFF. Full variable domain (rest looked up from reference TRBV9 and TRBJ2-2): DSGVTQTPKHLITATGQRVTLRCSPRSGDLSVYWYQQSLDQGLQFLIQYYNGEERAKGNILERFSAQQFPDLHSELNLSSLELGDSALYFCASSVHPGELFFGEGSRLTVL.

The chain carries TRBV7-9 and TRBJ2-1; 10 bases are shared with TRBD2. Trimming took 5 bases from V and 0 from J; bases not matched to a gene: 4. The CDR3 sequence is 16 residues long. CDR1 is SEHNR and CDR2 is FQNEAQ in the germline V gene (reference sequence). CDR3 sequence reads: CASSPSSGGSYNEQFF. CDR3 nucleotides: TGTGCCAGCAGCCCTTCTAGCGGGGGCTCCTACAATGAGCAGTTCTTC.

V gene TRBV7-3 combines with J gene TRBJ2-2, with 8 bases lining up with TRBD2. The V and J ends lost 5 bases and 5 bases, in that order; junction bases with no gene match: 4. CDR1 is SGHTA and CDR2 is FQGTGA in the germline V gene. This CDR3 is 14 amino acids long. CDR3 amino acids: CASSETSATGELFF. CDR3 nucleotide sequence: TGTGCCAGCAGCGAGACTAGCGCGACCGGGGAGCTGTTTTTT.

The chain employs TRBV5-6 and TRBJ2-7; D possibly corresponds to TRBD2 (6 bases). This CDR3 has 14 residues. V lost 2 bases, J lost 2 bases, and 11 bases lay in between. CDR1 is SGHDT, CDR2 YYEEEE, per germline. DNA for the CDR3: TGTGCCAGCAGCTTCCGGGAGACTCCCTACGAGCAGTACTTC. This gives the protein CASSFRETPYEQYF.

This clone appeared a few times. The rearrangement joins TRBV4-1 to TRBJ2-1; 9 nucleotides line up with TRBD2. Germline V gene sequence: CDR1 MGHRA, CDR2 YSYEKL. The CDR3 length is 15 residues. Trimming removed 2 bases from V and 8 bases from J; junction bases left unmatched: 7. The CDR3, as DNA: TGCGCCAGCAGCCAATTAGCGGGGGAAGGGCATGAGCAGTTCTTC. Its translation: CASSQLAGEGHEQFF.

The chain couples TRBV7-9 to TRBJ2-7; 10 bases match TRBD2. V shed 5 bases, J shed 0 bases, and the junction held 7 bases outside the gene matches. CDR3 length: 16 residues. Germline V gene data show CDR1 as SEHNR and CDR2 as FQNEAQ (reference sequence). CDR3 sequence reads: CASSPSGTSDSYEQYF. The CDR3 nucleotides are TGTGCCAGCAGCCCCTCCGGGACTAGCGACTCCTACGAGCAGTACTTC.

The CDR3 DNA sequence: TGTGCCACCAGCAGAGAGAGGTCTTCTGGAAACACCATATATTTT. Protein: CATSRERSSGNTIYF. The chain links TRBV15 to TRBJ1-3, with D hard to call. This CDR3 is built from 15 residues. With 0 bases removed from V and 1 base from J, the gap between germline ends came to 7 bases. Per germline, CDR1 LNHNV and CDR2 YYDKDF (reference sequence).

The chain is built from TRBV5-1 and TRBJ2-7, with TRBD1 matching 8 bases. The germline gives CDR1 SGHRS, CDR2 YFSETQ. The CDR3 totals 15 residues. V lost 4 bases to trimming and J lost 3 bases; unmatched junction nucleotides: 9. CDR3 bases: TGCGCCAGCAGCCCGGGCGGGACAGGTAACTACGAGCAGTACTTC. It is translated as CASSPGGTGNYEQYF.

The chain links TRBV27 to TRBJ2-7, with D perhaps TRBD1 (6 bases). Germline V lookup: CDR1 MNHEY, CDR2 SMNVEV (reference sequence). The V end was cut by 2 bases, the J end by 1 base, with 9 bases between. The CDR3 totals 14 residues. The chain's CDR3 is CASSLQGPSYEQYF. In nucleotides, the CDR3 is TGTGCCAGCAGTTTACAGGGGCCATCCTACGAGCAGTACTTC.

The chain couples TRBV11-2 to TRBJ1-1, with D tentatively TRBD1 (5 bases). Trimming took 0 bases from V and 8 from J, leaving 7 bases between them. Germline loops: CDR1 SGHAT, CDR2 FQNNGV. CDR3 length equals 12 residues. The CDR3 region has the DNA TGTGCCAGCAGCTTAGATGGACAAGAAGCTTTCTTT. The encoded protein is CASSLDGQEAFF.

The chain employs TRBV5-1 and TRBJ1-2; D is perhaps TRBD1 (5 bases). The CDR3 is made up of 12 amino acids. The germline V gene encodes CDR1 SGHRS and CDR2 YFSETQ. With 4 bases removed from V and 8 bases from J, the gap between germline ends came to 12 bases. The CDR3 protein is CASSGTTGGYTF. The CDR3 DNA reads as TGCGCCAGCAGCGGGACGACCGGGGGCTACACCTTC.

This chain uses TRBV7-9 with TRBJ1-3; D unclear. Looked up from germline, CDR1 is SEHNR and CDR2 is FQNEAQ (reference sequence). Between the trimmed V and J ends, which lost 1 base and 2 bases, there was a span of 9 bases. The CDR3 loop spans 15 amino acids. In DNA, the CDR3 is TGTGCCAGCAGCTTAGTGGCGGGTCCTGGAAACACCATATATTTT. It is translated as CASSLVAGPGNTIYF.

This clone is classed as medium-sized. This sequence joins TRBV4-1 and TRBJ2-7; 11 nucleotides match TRBD2. Germline V gene lookup returns CDR1 MGHRA and CDR2 YSYEKL. V trimming: 3 bases; J trimming: 7 bases; junction bases outside the gene matches: 5. The CDR3 consists of 14 residues. The CDR3 DNA sequence: TGCGCCAGCAGCCAGGAGGGACTAGCGGCAGAGCAGTACTTC. It is translated as CASSQEGLAAEQYF.